This T cell receptor (beta chain) was sequenced during a study of T cell responses to AZD1222 COVID-19 vaccine (dated by TCRdb to the early 2020s). About the investigation overall: TCR sequencing covered over 230 trial participants: 200 to 220 given two doses of AZD1222 and 26 given two doses of MenACWY control vaccine. Enrollment into the trials was organized by age into subgroups of 18-55, 56-69 and 70-plus years, and those subgroups contained around 150, 28 and 57 TCR-sequenced participants, respectively.

The sample's time point label, in plain terms: about 28 days (+/-7) after the second vaccine dose. AZD1222 recipients whose second dose came at about 4 weeks and those whose second dose came at about 12 weeks were combined into one group, since spike-specific TCR depth and breadth did not differ between the two schedules. The vaccinee samples were drawn from two UK trials, COV001 and COV002, one of which was a single-blind randomized controlled phase 2/3 trial testing AZD1222 (ChAdOx1 nCoV-19) in healthy adults. For TCRbeta chain sequencing, PBMC samples were collected from trial participants at day 0 and at day 28 after the second dose. On the study overall, not on this receptor specifically: Conclusions about previously exposed vaccinees are limited because only five to seven AZD1222 recipients were SARS-CoV-2 seropositive at baseline. Vaccine-associated CD4 TCRs spanned the whole spike protein, with dominant responses in regions 160-218 and 743-854. After two AZD1222 doses, both the breadth and the depth of spike-specific TCRs were significantly higher than at day 0 and than in MenACWY recipients. Because no samples from the day 14 peak response were available, repertoires could be characterized only after the peak T cell response. Epitopes outside the regions mutated in the B.1.351 and B.1.1.7 variants were reportedly recognized by nearly half of the unique spike-specific TCRs. The 56-69-year group was small, and its depth increase did not reach significance, likely because of low power. Participants were mostly white British, with more females than males. The authors suggested clonal diversity may have been underestimated.

According to the germline V gene, CDR1 reads MDHEN and CDR2 reads SYDVKM. Reading from cysteine to phenylalanine, the CDR3 counts 15 amino acids. Only the CDR3 part of the read is kept: 45 bases, read in frame from the first base. After removal of 7 bases from V and 3 bases from J, the junction retains 5 bases not matched to a gene. The CDR3 regions of human TCRbeta chains were subjected to immunosequencing. The original methods were these. TCRs in the repertoires were matched against a reference library of SARS-CoV-2-specific TCRs that had been generated with the MIRA antigen-specificity platform. Breadth was defined as the fraction of unique TCRs that were SARS-CoV-2-associated. Depth was defined as the fraction of total T cells that were SARS-CoV-2-associated. Using the MIRA data, each spike-specific TCR was mapped to the spike region that the TCR reacts to and placed in a CD4 or CD8 class. Log10-transformed breadth and depth values were compared by one-way ANOVA with Sidak's multiple comparisons tests. Here the immuneACCESS table is served through TCRdb, limited to in-frame sequences with V and J called. Missing clones are a known gap in these copies; in checked studies unresolved V genes cover under half, and the rest lacks a known reason. Clone size and the V and J calls come from that table; the DNA yielded D and trimming. This sample comprises around 150,000 clones, roughly nine tenths of them detected only once. The ten most abundant clones make up approximately 1.3% of the sample.

Note on this clone: The antigen it recognizes is unknown. Base qualities are missing; no much larger clone stands one base away.

The chain uses TRBV28 and TRBJ2-1; TRBD2 fits 11 bases in the junction. This receptor was identified in an adult who received the AZD1222 COVID-19 vaccine. Material: peripheral blood, obtained 28 days after the second AZD1222 dose. The base sequence is TGTGCCAGCAACCCCGGGACTAGCGGCTACAATGAGCAGTTCTTC. It translates to CASNPGTSGYNEQFF.